Below, 31 T cell receptor beta chains from the same sample are listed, as sequenced in a study of T cells in Graves' hyperthyroidism and ophthalmopathy. TCR beta CDR3 regions were amplified from RNA. HTBI primers drove first-round RT-PCR of the TCR CDR3. TCRdb re-called the multiplex PCR reads through MiXCR, storing one row per CDR3 protein. The table lists more than 350,000 distinct CDR3 sequences, about 16% of them singletons. The source material was blood. These receptors came from a woman aged 25 to 39 with Graves' hyperthyroidism.

The CDR3 is CASSSIPGQGVYEQYF. The CDR3, as DNA: TGTGCCAGCAGTTCCATACCGGGACAGGGCGTCTACGAGCAGTACTTC. The chain recombines TRBV12-3 or TRBV12-4 with TRBJ2-7; TRBD1 matches at 9 bases. With 4 bases clipped from V and 3 bases from J, the junction kept 10 bases outside the gene matches. The CDR3 consists of 16 residues.

This clonotype was observed at least ten times. The chain couples TRBV3-1 to TRBJ1-1, with D possibly being TRBD1 (6 bases). The V gene's germline CDR1 is LGHDT and CDR2 YNNKEL (reference sequence). The CDR3 is 12 residues long. Trimming took 4 bases from V and 7 from J, leaving 10 bases between them. CDR3 nucleotide sequence: TGTGCCAGCAGCCCTACAGGGAATGAAGCTTTCTTT. This codes for CASSPTGNEAFF.

This clonotype has only one observation. The V gene is TRBV3-1, the J gene TRBJ2-7; 7 bases are shared with TRBD2. The end of the DNA aligns better with TRBJ2-5, so the J call may be wrong. The CDR3 spans 15 residues. In germline, CDR1 is LGHDT, CDR2 YNNKEL (reference sequence). CDR3 sequence (DNA): TGTGCCAGCAGCCAAGGGACTAGGATTCGGGAGACCCAGTACTTC. Protein sequence: CASSQGTRIRETQYF.

This clonotype was counted many times. The genes are TRBV7-9 and TRBJ2-7; 9 bases agree with TRBD2. The CDR3 extends over 15 amino acids. CDR1 is SEHNR and CDR2 is FQNEAQ in the germline V gene (reference sequence). V lost 1 base to trimming and J lost 2 bases; unmatched junction nucleotides: 3. The CDR3 DNA sequence: TGTGCCAGCAGCTTAGGGACTAGCGAAACCTACGAGCAGTACTTC. This gives the protein CASSLGTSETYEQYF. Complete variable domain (other parts from reference TRBV7-9 and TRBJ2-7): DTGVSQNPRHKITKRGQNVTFRCDPISEHNRLYWYRQTLGQGPEFLTYFQNEAQLEKSRLLSDRFSAERPKGSFSTLEIQRTEQGDSAMYLCASSLGTSETYEQYFGPGTRLTVT.

This clonotype was detected many times. This rearrangement joins TRBV2 to TRBJ2-1; 12 positions agree with TRBD1. The CDR3 sequence is 12 residues long. CDR1 and CDR2 (germline): SNHLY, FYNNEI. V lost 8 bases to trimming and J lost 12 bases; unmatched junction nucleotides: 5. The CDR3 region has the DNA TGTGCCAGCCGGGACAGGGGGCGGGGGCAGTTCTTC. Its protein product is CASRDRGRGQFF.

The chain joins TRBV27 to TRBJ2-5; the match to TRBD1 covers 8 bases. In germline, CDR1 is MNHEY, CDR2 SMNVEV (reference sequence). The CDR3 consists of 15 residues. The trim removed 6 bases at V and 7 bases at J, leaving 13 bases unmatched. DNA for the CDR3: TGTGCCAGCAGACAAAATGGACAGGGATCGAGGACCCAGTACTTC. Translating gives CASRQNGQGSRTQYF.

The genes are TRBV29-1 and TRBJ2-2, with 14 bases aligning to TRBD2. Germline CDR1 reads SQVTM; CDR2 reads ANQGSEA. CDR3 length: 17 residues. The V segment lost 4 bases and the J segment 2 bases; nucleotides outside the gene matches: 6. CDR3 nucleotides: TGCAGCGTTGGGGGACTAGCGGGAGTTGGAAACACCGGGGAGCTGTTTTTT. Translating it yields CSVGGLAGVGNTGELFF.

The count of this clonotype is one. V gene TRBV6-2 or TRBV6-3 combines with J gene TRBJ1-4, with D possibly matching TRBD1 (5 bases). The germline V gene has CDR1 MNHEY and CDR2 SVGEGT. V lost 4 bases, J lost 5 bases, and 11 bases lay in between. The CDR3 has 14 residues. CDR3: CASSSHRQNEKLFF. CDR3 bases: TGTGCCAGCAGTTCTCACCGACAGAATGAAAAACTGTTTTTT.

This clonotype was recorded at least ten times. This rearrangement joins TRBV2 to TRBJ2-5; D is ambiguous. The CDR3 has 12 residues. Germline values: CDR1 SNHLY, CDR2 FYNNEI. The V gene lost 8 bases and the J gene lost 0 bases, with 7 bases spanning the gap. This CDR3 is CASRRDQETQYF. In nucleotides, the CDR3 is TGTGCCAGCCGACGGGACCAAGAGACCCAGTACTTC.

This clonotype was seen at least ten times. The chain uses TRBV28 and TRBJ1-1, with TRBD1 identical over 10 bases. The CDR3 consists of 15 residues. Per the germline V gene, CDR1 is MDHEN and CDR2 is SYDVKM. J was trimmed by 3 bases and V by 3 bases; bases with no gene match: 4. CDR3 loop: CASSLGQGIDTEAFF. The DNA for the CDR3 is TGTGCCAGCAGTTTGGGACAGGGGATTGACACTGAAGCTTTCTTT. Full variable domain (missing parts from reference TRBV28 and TRBJ1-1): DVKVTQSSRYLVKRTGEKVFLECVQDMDHENMFWYRQDPGLGLRLIYFSYDVKMKEKGDIPEGYSVSREKKERFSLILESASTNQTSMYLCASSLGQGIDTEAFFGQGTRLTVV.

This clonotype was observed a handful of times. The chain uses TRBV7-8 and TRBJ1-6; 9 nucleotides line up with TRBD1. In germline, CDR1 is SGHVS, CDR2 FQNEAQ. The V segment lost 9 bases and the J segment 8 bases; nucleotides outside the gene matches: 5. The CDR3 is 13 residues long. The CDR3 spells CASRRQGDSPLHF. As DNA, the CDR3 is TGTGCCAGTCGGAGACAGGGGGATTCACCCCTCCACTTT.

As regards this clonotype: This sequence may be a read error, since a much larger clone differs from it by one base. J is TRBJ1-2 and V is TRBV28, with 11 positions matching TRBD1. CDR3 length: 14 amino acids. The germline gives CDR1 MDHEN, CDR2 SYDVKM. CDR3 in DNA: TGTGCCAGCAGTTGGACAGGGGGCTACTATGACTACACCTTC. As protein: CASSWTGGYYDYTF.

The chain links TRBV27 to TRBJ2-7, with TRBD2 matching over 9 bases. Trimming at V came to 6 bases and at J to 5 bases, leaving 11 bases not matched to a gene. This CDR3 is 15 amino acids long. In germline, CDR1 is MNHEY, CDR2 SMNVEV (reference sequence). CDR3 protein: CASRERGVYPNEQYF. The DNA of the CDR3 is TGTGCCAGCAGGGAGCGGGGGGTATACCCGAACGAGCAGTACTTC.

The V gene is TRBV9, the J gene TRBJ2-1, with D perhaps TRBD2 (5 bases). Germline CDR1 SGDLS, CDR2 YYNGEE. CDR3 size: 15 residues. Deletions cut 0 bases from V and 4 bases from J, with 11 bases between. The CDR3 loop is CASSVAGSGYNEQFF. DNA for the CDR3: TGTGCCAGCAGCGTAGCGGGCTCGGGGTACAATGAGCAGTTCTTC. Using reference TRBV9 and TRBJ2-1 for the parts outside the CDR3, the full variable domain is DSGVTQTPKHLITATGQRVTLRCSPRSGDLSVYWYQQSLDQGLQFLIQYYNGEERAKGNILERFSAQQFPDLHSELNLSSLELGDSALYFCASSVAGSGYNEQFFGPGTRLTVL.

On this clonotype itself: A much more abundant neighbour one base away suggests this may be a read error. The rearrangement links TRBV11-2 to TRBJ2-4, with TRBD2 identical over 10 bases. The CDR3 runs to 17 residues. CDR1 SGHAT and CDR2 FQNNGV come from the germline V gene. In DNA, the CDR3 is TGTGCCAGCAGCTTAGGTACTAGCGGGATAGCCAAAAACTTTCAGTACTTC. Encoded protein: CASSLGTSGIAKNFQYF.

This rearrangement joins TRBV6-1 to TRBJ1-5; possible D gene TRBD1, 5 bases. This CDR3 comprises 16 residues. The germline CDR1 and CDR2 sequences are MNHNS and SASEGT. The V gene lost 11 bases and the J gene lost 0 bases, with 20 bases spanning the gap. CDR3 in DNA: TGTGCCTCCCTGCCTAATCCGGGACGTAGCAATCAGCCCCAGCATTTT. It codes for CASLPNPGRSNQPQHF.

In DNA form, the CDR3 reads TGTGCCAGCAGCTTGTACCACAGGGGTGAGACCCAGTACTTC. It yields the protein CASSLYHRGETQYF. This sequence joins TRBV7-2 and TRBJ2-5; the match to TRBD1 covers 7 bases. CDR3 size: 14 residues. Germline V lookup: CDR1 SGHTA, CDR2 FQGNSA. After removal of 3 bases from V and 5 bases from J, the junction contained 6 bases not matched to a gene.

This clonotype was detected a few times. The chain is built from TRBV30 and TRBJ2-4; tentative D call: TRBD1 (5 bases). The CDR3 loop spans 15 amino acids. The germline V and J ends were trimmed by 2 bases and 5 bases, with 16 bases remaining between them. Looked up from germline, CDR1 is GTSNPN and CDR2 is SVGIG (reference sequence). The CDR3 DNA follows: TGTGCCTGGAGTCCTCCTCAGGGATTTGAAAACATTCAGTACTTC. Its translation: CAWSPPQGFENIQYF.

This clonotype was counted ten times or more. The chain couples TRBV20-1 to TRBJ2-1; D not resolved. The CDR3 is 12 amino acids. Per germline, CDR1 DFQATT and CDR2 SNEGSKA (reference sequence). V shed 8 bases and J shed 4 bases, with 12 bases lying between them. CDR3 sequence reads: CSPLGQYNEQFF. The DNA for the CDR3 is TGCAGTCCCCTTGGGCAGTACAATGAGCAGTTCTTC.

A word on this clonotype: One base away lies a much larger clone, so this may be a sequencing read error. The chain links TRBV18 to TRBJ2-3; 11 bases are a match to TRBD2. CDR3 size: 17 residues. Germline lookup yields CDR1 KGHSH and CDR2 LQKENI. Here the CDR3 reads CANSPTPTLAGADTQYF. Here the CDR3 DNA reads TGTGCCAACTCACCGACCCCTACACTAGCGGGAGCCGATACGCAGTATTTT.

The chain employs TRBV28 and TRBJ1-5; D remains unclear. This CDR3 region has 12 residues. The V end was cut by 7 bases, the J end by 11 bases, with 15 bases between. Germline CDR1 reads MDHEN; CDR2 reads SYDVKM. In DNA, the CDR3 is TGTGCCAGCACCAAAAAACCCGCAGCCCAGCATTTT. Protein: CASTKKPAAQHF.

This clonotype occurred a few times. V is TRBV5-1 and J is TRBJ2-7, with 8 bases lining up with TRBD2. CDR1 SGHRS and CDR2 YFSETQ come from the germline V gene. The CDR3 covers 16 residues. V trimming: 3 bases; J trimming: 1 base; junction bases outside the gene matches: 9. CDR3 amino acids: CASSYTALAGSYEQYF. DNA of the CDR3: TGCGCCAGCAGCTATACCGCCTTAGCGGGATCCTACGAGCAGTACTTC.

As to this clonotype: At one end the junction does not follow the germline gene, possibly because of a read error. The rearrangement uses TRBV27 and TRBJ1-1; 10 bases align to TRBD1. Germline V CDR1 and CDR2: MNHEY, SMNVEV (reference sequence). The CDR3 is made up of 14 amino acids. CDR3 nucleotide sequence: TGTACCAGCAGGGACAGGGGACTTGCCACTGAAGCTTTCTTT. Translating it yields CTSRDRGLATEAFF.

This clonotype was seen a few times. The chain employs TRBV5-5 and TRBJ2-6; 8 bases line up with TRBD1. V shed 5 bases and J 0 bases; nucleotides not matched to a gene: 7. The CDR3 contains 17 residues. Germline V gene lookup returns CDR1 SGHKS and CDR2 YYEKEE (reference sequence). CDR3 DNA: TGTGCCAGCAGGTACAGGGGGACCTTCTCTGGGGCCAACGTCCTGACTTTC. It codes for CASRYRGTFSGANVLTF.

The J gene is TRBJ1-4, the V gene TRBV10-3; no clear D gene. Per germline, CDR1 ENHRY and CDR2 SYGVKD. The CDR3 has 12 amino acids. The ends were cut back, 1 base at V and 7 bases at J, with 4 bases in the middle. The chain's CDR3 is CAISEFREKLFF. Here the CDR3 DNA reads TGTGCCATCAGTGAGTTTCGTGAAAAACTGTTTTTT.

In its sample, this clonotype was seen many times. The chain recombines TRBV3-1 with TRBJ2-5; TRBD2 might be the D (5 bases). The CDR3 has 14 amino acids. Germline CDR1 LGHDT, CDR2 YNNKEL (reference sequence). The V and J ends lost 0 bases and 5 bases respectively, with 10 bases between them. The CDR3 DNA sequence: TGTGCCAGCAGCCAAGAAGGAGGCGGGGAGACCCAGTACTTC. Translated, it gives CASSQEGGGETQYF.

This clonotype was detected ten times or more. This chain links TRBV30 with TRBJ1-2, with D possibly matching TRBD1 (6 bases). V lost 4 bases to trimming and J lost 1 base, with 7 bases between them. The CDR3 has 12 amino acids. The germline CDR1 and CDR2 sequences are GTSNPN and SVGIG (reference sequence). For the CDR3, the DNA is TGTGCCTGGACAGGGGATAACTATGGCTACACCTTC. Residues: CAWTGDNYGYTF. The variable domain in full, with the rest retrieved from reference TRBV30 and TRBJ1-2, is SQTIHQWPATLVQPVGSPLSLECTVEGTSNPNLYWYRQAAGRGLQLLFYSVGIGQISSEVPQNLSASRPQDRQFILSSKKLLLSDSGFYLCAWTGDNYGYTFGSGTRLTVV.

This clonotype was recorded a few times. The V and J genes are TRBV4-1 and TRBJ2-5, with 8 bases matching TRBD1. V was pared by 1 base and J by 9 bases, with 16 bases of the junction left unmatched. This CDR3 is 17 amino acids long. Germline values: CDR1 MGHRA, CDR2 YSYEKL. The CDR3, as DNA: TGCGCCAGCAGCCAAGCACCAGCTAGACAGGGGACGGGGGCCCAGTACTTC. It codes for CASSQAPARQGTGAQYF.

This clonotype was observed many times. This sequence joins TRBV12-3 or TRBV12-4 and TRBJ1-1, with D possibly being TRBD1 (5 bases). V lost 3 bases and J 7 bases, leaving 12 bases between the germline ends. The CDR3 has 13 amino acids. The DNA of the CDR3 is TGTGCCAGCAGTTTCCGCGCAGACAGTGAAGCTTTCTTT. Protein sequence: CASSFRADSEAFF.

The V call is TRBV11-2, the J call TRBJ2-3, with TRBD2 matching 8 bases. V shed 5 bases and J 0 bases; nucleotides not matched to a gene: 13. CDR3 length: 18 amino acids. Germline lookup yields CDR1 SGHAT and CDR2 FQNNGV. The CDR3: CASSPPRSTSGSTDTQYF. The CDR3 bases are TGTGCCAGCAGCCCTCCCCGATCCACTAGCGGTAGCACAGATACGCAGTATTTT.

This clonotype was found many times. This chain uses TRBV29-1 with TRBJ1-2, with 7 bases lining up with TRBD1. The CDR3 is 13 amino acids. Germline V gene sequence: CDR1 SQVTM, CDR2 ANQGSEA. The V gene end was trimmed by 6 bases and the J gene end by 0 bases; junction bases not matched to a gene: 4. The chain's CDR3 is CSVDTGANYGYTF. The CDR3 DNA follows: TGCAGCGTGGATACAGGGGCTAACTATGGCTACACCTTC.